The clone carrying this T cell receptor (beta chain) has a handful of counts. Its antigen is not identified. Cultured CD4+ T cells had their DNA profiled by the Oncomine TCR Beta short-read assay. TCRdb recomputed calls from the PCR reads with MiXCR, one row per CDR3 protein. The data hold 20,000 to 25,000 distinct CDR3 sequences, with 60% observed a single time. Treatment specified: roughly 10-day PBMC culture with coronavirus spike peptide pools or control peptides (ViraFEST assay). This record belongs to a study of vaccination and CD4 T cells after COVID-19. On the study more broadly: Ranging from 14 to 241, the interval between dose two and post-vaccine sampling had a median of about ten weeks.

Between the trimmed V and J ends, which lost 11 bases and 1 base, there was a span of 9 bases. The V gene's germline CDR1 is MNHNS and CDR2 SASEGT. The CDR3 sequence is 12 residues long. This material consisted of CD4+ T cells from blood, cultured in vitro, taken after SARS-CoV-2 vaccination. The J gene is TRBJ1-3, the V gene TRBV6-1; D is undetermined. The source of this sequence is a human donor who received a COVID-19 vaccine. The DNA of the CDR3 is TGTGCCGGCCTCGTATCTGGAAACACCATATATTTT. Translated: CAGLVSGNTIYF.